These 27 T cell receptor beta chains came from one sample sequenced in a study of radiotherapy plus CTLA-4 blockade in lung cancer. TCRdb's table, derived via immunoSEQ multiplex PCR, lists solely in-frame clones and lacks some. The data show some 60,000 clones, less than 85% seen once. The material sequenced was peripheral blood, taken from a patient treated with radiotherapy plus ipilimumab. The receptors were sampled from a human donor with non-small cell lung cancer who had a complete response to radiotherapy plus ipilimumab.

The genes are TRBV6-5 and TRBJ2-3, with TRBD2 matching 9 bases. The V gene end was trimmed by 6 bases and the J gene end by 7 bases; junction bases not matched to a gene: 8. Germline V gene lookup returns CDR1 MNHEY and CDR2 SVGAGI. The CDR3 contains 14 residues. The CDR3 nucleotides are TGTGCCAGCAGCCGCGGGAGGGAAGGGTATACGCAGTATTTT. Encoded protein: CASSRGREGYTQYF.

The V and J genes are TRBV19 and TRBJ1-5; tentatively, D is TRBD1 (6 bases). This CDR3 is built from 15 residues. CDR1 LNHDA and CDR2 SQIVND come from the germline V gene (reference sequence). Trimming stripped 4 bases from V and 0 bases from J, with 10 bases between. CDR3 coding DNA: TGTGCCAGTAGTACCACAGGGTATAGCAATCAGCCCCAGCATTTT. Its translation: CASSTTGYSNQPQHF. Full variable domain (missing parts from reference TRBV19 and TRBJ1-5): DGGITQSPKYLFRKEGQNVTLSCEQNLNHDAMYWYRQDPGQGLRLIYYSQIVNDFQKGDIAEGYSVSREKKESFPLTVTSAQKNPTAFYLCASSTTGYSNQPQHFGDGTRLSIL.

The chain has TRBV18 and TRBJ1-3; D is undetermined. V lost 3 bases to trimming and J lost 2 bases, with 8 bases between them. This CDR3 spans 14 amino acids. The germline gives CDR1 KGHSH, CDR2 LQKENI. The CDR3 reads CASSPGSTGNTIYF. CDR3 DNA sequence: TGTGCCAGCTCACCCGGGTCCACTGGAAACACCATATATTTT.

The chain is built from TRBV6-5 and TRBJ1-6, with 9 bases fitting TRBD1. Trimming removed 6 bases from V and 10 bases from J; junction bases left unmatched: 7. Germline assignment: CDR1 MNHEY and CDR2 SVGAGI. This CDR3 region has 14 residues. The CDR3 sequence is CASSRTGARSPLHF. As DNA, the CDR3 is TGTGCCAGCAGCCGGACAGGGGCTCGCTCACCCCTCCACTTT.

The chain uses TRBV2 and TRBJ2-2, with D uncertain. Trimming removed 6 bases at V and 7 bases at J, with 12 bases between. Per the germline V gene, CDR1 is SNHLY and CDR2 is FYNNEI. The CDR3 consists of 13 residues. DNA of the CDR3: TGTGCCAGCAGCCCCCTACGGGTCGGGGAGCTGTTTTTT. This translates into CASSPLRVGELFF.

This clone has just a few counts. The chain uses TRBV5-1 and TRBJ2-5; the D is unclear. The CDR3 contains 13 residues. The V end was cut by 1 base, the J end by 2 bases, with 6 bases between. Germline values: CDR1 SGHRS, CDR2 YFSETQ. CDR3: CASSLNIQETQYF. CDR3 nucleotide sequence: TGCGCCAGCAGCTTGAACATACAAGAGACCCAGTACTTC.

V gene TRBV19 combines with J gene TRBJ2-5; 7 positions agree with TRBD2. The CDR3 sequence is 14 residues long. J was trimmed by 2 bases and V by 9 bases; bases with no gene match: 9. Germline V gives CDR1 LNHDA, CDR2 SQIVND (reference sequence). In DNA form, the CDR3 reads TGTGCCAGCAAAACGGGAGGAGTTCAAGAGACCCAGTACTTC. Translating it yields CASKTGGVQETQYF.

This clone occurred a few times. J is TRBJ1-3 and V is TRBV6-5; D gene uncertain. The length of the CDR3 is 12 residues. V lost 6 bases, J lost 4 bases, and 7 bases lay in between. Per germline, CDR1 MNHEY and CDR2 SVGAGI. CDR3 nucleotide sequence: TGTGCCAGCAGCCGCAGGGGAAACACCATATATTTT. Amino acid sequence: CASSRRGNTIYF.

The rearrangement links TRBV21-1 to TRBJ2-5; whether TRBD2, the table's D call, matches the DNA was not checked. Near its end, the DNA agrees better with TRBJ2-7, so the J call may be wrong. TRBV21-1 represents a pseudogene. This CDR3 comprises 13 residues. CDR3 protein: CASSTPSSYEQYF. DNA for the CDR3: TGTGCCAGCAGCACCCCTAGCTCCTACGAGCAGTACTTC.

The chain is built from TRBV10-3 and TRBJ2-1; D ambiguous. This CDR3 spans 13 amino acids. Germline V gives CDR1 ENHRY, CDR2 SYGVKD. Trimming removed 5 bases at V and 9 bases at J, with 14 bases between. Here the CDR3 reads CAISPNFPGEQFF. The DNA of the CDR3 is TGTGCCATCAGTCCAAACTTCCCAGGTGAGCAGTTCTTC.

The J gene is TRBJ1-2, the V gene TRBV19, with a possible D match to TRBD1 (6 bases). Trimming cost V 5 bases and J 5 bases, with 9 bases left between them. This CDR3 region has 12 residues. Germline V lookup: CDR1 LNHDA, CDR2 SQIVND (reference sequence). The CDR3 protein is CASSLQGYGYTF. DNA of the CDR3: TGTGCCAGTAGTCTTCAGGGGTATGGCTACACCTTC.

This rearrangement joins TRBV6-5 to TRBJ1-3, with TRBD1 matching over 8 bases. Per the germline V gene, CDR1 is MNHEY and CDR2 is SVGAGI. V gave up 2 bases and J gave up 3 bases; unmatched junction bases: 3. The CDR3 runs 15 residues. As DNA, the CDR3 is TGTGCCAGCAGTTACGCTGACAGGGGTGGAAACACCATATATTTT. Translating it yields CASSYADRGGNTIYF.

The chain uses TRBV13 and TRBJ2-7; D perhaps matches TRBD1 (6 bases). Germline values: CDR1 PRHDT, CDR2 FYEKMQ (reference sequence). V lost 4 bases, J lost 0 bases, and 16 bases lay in between. CDR3 length: 16 residues. The CDR3 sequence: CASSSFDRRSSYEQYF. DNA for the CDR3: TGTGCCAGCAGCTCATTCGACAGGCGAAGCTCCTACGAGCAGTACTTC.

This chain joins TRBV19 and TRBJ2-1, with D possibly being TRBD1 (5 bases). Trimming removed 3 bases at V and 14 bases at J, with 17 bases between. CDR3 length equals 13 residues. Germline CDR1 and CDR2: LNHDA and SQIVND (reference sequence). The CDR3 bases are TGTGCCAGTAGTATTCAGGGAACGTTTTCCAAGTTCTTC. This gives the protein CASSIQGTFSKFF. The full variable domain, rest sourced from reference TRBV19 and TRBJ2-1, is DGGITQSPKYLFRKEGQNVTLSCEQNLNHDAMYWYRQDPGQGLRLIYYSQIVNDFQKGDIAEGYSVSREKKESFPLTVTSAQKNPTAFYLCASSIQGTFSKFFGPGTRLTVL.

The chain employs TRBV5-1 and TRBJ1-1; the D gene is possibly TRBD1 (5 bases). Germline lookup yields CDR1 SGHRS and CDR2 YFSETQ. This CDR3 comprises 14 residues. Trimming stripped 3 bases from V and 6 bases from J, with 15 bases between. The CDR3: CASSWGVRYSEAFF. Here the CDR3 DNA reads TGCGCCAGCAGCTGGGGGGTGAGGTACTCTGAAGCTTTCTTT.

This CDR3 reads CASSEGRTTRGYTF. The CDR3 DNA follows: TGTGCCAGCAGTGAAGGCCGGACAACGCGGGGCTACACCTTC. V is TRBV6-5 and J is TRBJ1-2, with a possible D match to TRBD1 (5 bases). CDR1 and CDR2 from the germline V gene are MNHEY and SVGAGI. The CDR3 covers 14 residues. Trimming left V 5 bases short and J 8 bases short, with 18 bases between.

This chain uses TRBV30 with TRBJ2-2; D gene ambiguous. The CDR3 has 14 residues. V shed 0 bases and J shed 4 bases, with 9 bases lying between them. Germline V gene sequence: CDR1 GTSNPN, CDR2 SVGIG (reference sequence). The DNA of the CDR3 is TGTGCCTGGAGTGTCATTATCGGCACCGGGGAGCTGTTTTTT. It translates to CAWSVIIGTGELFF.

This clone was seen a handful of times. The V and J genes are TRBV7-2 and TRBJ1-5; tentative D call: TRBD1 (5 bases). Deletions cut 5 bases from V and 2 bases from J, with 16 bases between. Germline loops: CDR1 SGHTA, CDR2 FQGNSA. The length of the CDR3 is 16 residues. CDR3 loop: CASSPPGRGGNQPQHF. DNA of the CDR3: TGTGCCAGCAGCCCCCCGGGTAGGGGTGGCAATCAGCCCCAGCATTTT.

This clone was found a few times. The J gene is TRBJ1-2, the V gene TRBV28; D is unresolved. Germline V lookup: CDR1 MDHEN, CDR2 SYDVKM. Deletions cut 7 bases from V and 4 bases from J, with 13 bases between. The CDR3 runs to 13 residues. DNA for the CDR3: TGTGCCAGCAAAAGTGGAGGGCGCTATGGCTACACCTTC. As protein: CASKSGGRYGYTF.

The chain couples TRBV4-3 to TRBJ2-1; a weak D match, TRBD2 (6 bases). The germline V gene has CDR1 LGHNA and CDR2 YSLEER. The V end lost 3 bases, the J end lost 1 base, and 16 bases lay between the germline ends. CDR3 length equals 17 residues. The CDR3 DNA reads TGCGCCAGCAGCCAGAAAGCTTTCGGGGGTTCCTACAATGAGCAGTTCTTC. Encoded protein: CASSQKAFGGSYNEQFF.

As concerns this clone: In the same sample, other DNA sequences code for this CDR3. The CDR3 DNA follows: TGTGCCAGCAGCTTTTCAGGCACAGATACGCAGTATTTT. Amino acids: CASSFSGTDTQYF. This sequence joins TRBV7-9 and TRBJ2-3; D is unresolved. Trimming stripped 3 bases from V and 1 base from J, with 5 bases between. The CDR3 extends over 13 amino acids. Germline values: CDR1 SEHNR, CDR2 FQNEAQ (reference sequence). The full variable domain, completed using reference TRBV7-9 and TRBJ2-3, is DTGVSQNPRHKITKRGQNVTFRCDPISEHNRLYWYRQTLGQGPEFLTYFQNEAQLEKSRLLSDRFSAERPKGSFSTLEIQRTEQGDSAMYLCASSFSGTDTQYFGPGTRLTVL.

This chain joins TRBV28 and TRBJ2-7; no clear D. V lost 7 bases and J 4 bases, leaving 17 bases between the germline ends. This CDR3 spans 14 amino acids. CDR1 and CDR2 (germline): MDHEN, SYDVKM. CDR3 nucleotides: TGTGCCAGCAAACCAAGAATCGTAGCTTACGAGCAGTACTTC. Translated, it gives CASKPRIVAYEQYF.

The J gene is TRBJ1-2, the V gene TRBV5-4; TRBD1 matches at 11 bases. The V gene's germline CDR1 is SGHNT and CDR2 YYREEE (reference sequence). V shed 0 bases, J shed 8 bases, and the junction held 6 bases outside the gene matches. This CDR3 comprises 15 residues. The CDR3 nucleotides are TGTGCCAGCAGCTTGGCTGGACAGGGGGCTGAAGGCTACACCTTC. This translates into CASSLAGQGAEGYTF. Supplemented by reference TRBV5-4 and TRBJ1-2, the full variable domain reads ETGVTQSPTHLIKTRGQQVTLRCSSQSGHNTVSWYQQALGQGPQFIFQYYREEENGRGNFPPRFSGLQFPNYSSELNVNALELDDSALYLCASSLAGQGAEGYTFGSGTRLTVV.

J is TRBJ2-1 and V is TRBV28, with 7 bases matching TRBD2. The length of the CDR3 is 15 residues. V trimming: 8 bases; J trimming: 0 bases; junction bases outside the gene matches: 7. Germline-derived CDR1 and CDR2 are MDHEN and SYDVKM. The CDR3 nucleotides are TGTGCCAGCTGCCCGGGACTATTCTCCTACAATGAGCAGTTCTTC. Its protein is CASCPGLFSYNEQFF.

This chain connects TRBV6-5 to TRBJ1-1; D ambiguous. V was trimmed by 2 bases and J by 2 bases, leaving 6 bases between them. This CDR3 spans 13 amino acids. The germline V gene has CDR1 MNHEY and CDR2 SVGAGI. The CDR3 protein is CASSYQQNTEAFF. The DNA for the CDR3 is TGTGCCAGCAGTTACCAACAAAACACTGAAGCTTTCTTT.

This chain links TRBV6-6 with TRBJ2-7; TRBD2 aligns across 10 bases. From germline, CDR1 is MNHNY and CDR2 SVGAGI (reference sequence). With 5 bases clipped from V and 0 bases from J, the junction kept 4 bases outside the gene matches. The CDR3 is 15 amino acids. The CDR3: CASSIGLAASYEQYF. DNA for the CDR3: TGTGCCAGCAGTATCGGACTAGCGGCCTCCTACGAGCAGTACTTC.

The chain recombines TRBV7-3 with TRBJ2-3, with D tentatively TRBD2 (5 bases). Per germline, CDR1 SGHTA and CDR2 FQGTGA. This CDR3 spans 13 amino acids. Trimming took 8 bases from V and 4 from J, leaving 13 bases between them. The CDR3 spells CASAPRRSDTQYF. The CDR3 nucleotides are TGTGCCAGCGCTCCCAGGAGGTCAGATACGCAGTATTTT.